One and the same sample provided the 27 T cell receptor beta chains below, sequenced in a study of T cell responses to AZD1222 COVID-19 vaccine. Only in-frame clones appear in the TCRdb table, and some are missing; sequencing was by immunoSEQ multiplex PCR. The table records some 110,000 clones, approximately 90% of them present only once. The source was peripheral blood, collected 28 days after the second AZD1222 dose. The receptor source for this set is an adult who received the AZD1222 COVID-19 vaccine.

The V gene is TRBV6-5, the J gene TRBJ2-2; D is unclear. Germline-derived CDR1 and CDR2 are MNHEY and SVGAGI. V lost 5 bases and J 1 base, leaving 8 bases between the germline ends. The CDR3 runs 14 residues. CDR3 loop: CASSRPGNTGELFF. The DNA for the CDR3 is TGTGCCAGCAGTCGACCAGGGAACACCGGGGAGCTGTTTTTT.

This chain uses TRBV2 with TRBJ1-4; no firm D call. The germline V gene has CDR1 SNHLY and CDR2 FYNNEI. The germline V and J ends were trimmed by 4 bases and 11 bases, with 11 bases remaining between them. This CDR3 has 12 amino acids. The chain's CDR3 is CASSARVVKLFF. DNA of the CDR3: TGTGCCAGCAGTGCAAGGGTGGTGAAACTGTTTTTT.

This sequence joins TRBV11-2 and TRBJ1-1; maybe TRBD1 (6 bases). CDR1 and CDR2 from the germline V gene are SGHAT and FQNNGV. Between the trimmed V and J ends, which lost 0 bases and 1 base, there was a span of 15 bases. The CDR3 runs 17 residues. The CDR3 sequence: CASSLDPGGIRNTEAFF. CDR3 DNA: TGTGCCAGCAGCTTAGATCCCGGGGGCATCCGGAACACTGAAGCTTTCTTT. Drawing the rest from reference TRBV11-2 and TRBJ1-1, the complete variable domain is EAGVAQSPRYKIIEKRQSVAFWCNPISGHATLYWYQQILGQGPKLLIQFQNNGVVDDSQLPKDRFSAERLKGVDSTLKIQPAKLEDSAVYLCASSLDPGGIRNTEAFFGQGTRLTVV.

This CDR3 reads CASSDPGTTEAFF. In DNA, the CDR3 is TGCGCCAGCAGTGATCCGGGGACCACTGAAGCTTTCTTT. V gene TRBV10-2 combines with J gene TRBJ1-1; D might be TRBD1 (5 bases). CDR1 is WSHSY and CDR2 is SAAADI in the germline V gene. The CDR3 length is 13 residues. The V gene lost 3 bases and the J gene lost 4 bases, with 9 bases spanning the gap.

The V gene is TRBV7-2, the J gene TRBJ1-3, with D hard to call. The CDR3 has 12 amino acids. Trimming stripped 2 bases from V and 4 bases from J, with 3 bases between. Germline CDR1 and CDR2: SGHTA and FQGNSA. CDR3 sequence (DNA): TGTGCCAGCAGCTTACCGGGAAACACCATATATTTT. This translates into CASSLPGNTIYF.

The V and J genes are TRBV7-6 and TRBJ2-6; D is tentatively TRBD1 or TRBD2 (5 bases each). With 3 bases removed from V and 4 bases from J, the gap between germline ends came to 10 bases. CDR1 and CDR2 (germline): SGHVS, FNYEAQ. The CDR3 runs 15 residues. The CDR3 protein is CASSFGAKGANVLTF. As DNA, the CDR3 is TGTGCCAGCAGCTTCGGGGCGAAAGGGGCCAACGTCCTGACTTTC. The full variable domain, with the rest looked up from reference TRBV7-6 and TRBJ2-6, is GAGVSQSPRYKVTKRGQDVALRCDPISGHVSLYWYRQALGQGPEFLTYFNYEAQQDKSGLPNDRFSAERPEGSISTLTIQRTEQRDSAMYRCASSFGAKGANVLTFGAGSRLTVL.

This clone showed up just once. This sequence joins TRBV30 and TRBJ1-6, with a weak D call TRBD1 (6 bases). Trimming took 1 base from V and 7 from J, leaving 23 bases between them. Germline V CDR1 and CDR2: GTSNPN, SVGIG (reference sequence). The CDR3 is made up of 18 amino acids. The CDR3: CAWSAGTIGAGGNSPLHF. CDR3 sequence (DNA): TGTGCCTGGAGTGCCGGGACAATAGGCGCCGGTGGGAATTCACCCCTCCACTTT.

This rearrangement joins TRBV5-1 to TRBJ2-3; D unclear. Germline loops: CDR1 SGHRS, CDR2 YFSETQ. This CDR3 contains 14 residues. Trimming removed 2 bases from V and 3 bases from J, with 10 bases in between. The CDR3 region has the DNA TGCGCCAGCAGCTTAAACAGACAAACAGATACGCAGTATTTT. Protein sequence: CASSLNRQTDTQYF.

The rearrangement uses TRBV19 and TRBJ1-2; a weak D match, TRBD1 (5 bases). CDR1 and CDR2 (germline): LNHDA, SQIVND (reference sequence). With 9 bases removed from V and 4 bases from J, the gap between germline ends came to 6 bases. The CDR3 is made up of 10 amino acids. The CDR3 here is CARDSYGYTF. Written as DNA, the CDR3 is TGTGCCAGAGACAGCTATGGCTACACCTTC.

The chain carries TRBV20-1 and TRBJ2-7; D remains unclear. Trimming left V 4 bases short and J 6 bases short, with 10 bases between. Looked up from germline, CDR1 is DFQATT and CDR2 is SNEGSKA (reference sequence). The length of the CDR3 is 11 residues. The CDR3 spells CSAIILSEQYF. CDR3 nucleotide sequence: TGCAGTGCTATTATACTCAGCGAGCAGTACTTC.

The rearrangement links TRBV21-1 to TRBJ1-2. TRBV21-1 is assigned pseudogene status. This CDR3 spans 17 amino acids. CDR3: CASSKNWGGPANYGYTF. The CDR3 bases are TGTGCCAGCAGCAAAAATTGGGGAGGTCCTGCTAACTATGGCTACACCTTC.

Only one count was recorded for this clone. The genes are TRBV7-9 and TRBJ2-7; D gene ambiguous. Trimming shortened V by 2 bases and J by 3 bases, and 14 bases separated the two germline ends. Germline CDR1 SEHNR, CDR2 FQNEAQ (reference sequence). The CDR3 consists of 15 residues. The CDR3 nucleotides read TGTGCCAGCAGCTTAACTGCGGAGCCTATCTACGAGCAGTACTTC. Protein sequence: CASSLTAEPIYEQYF.

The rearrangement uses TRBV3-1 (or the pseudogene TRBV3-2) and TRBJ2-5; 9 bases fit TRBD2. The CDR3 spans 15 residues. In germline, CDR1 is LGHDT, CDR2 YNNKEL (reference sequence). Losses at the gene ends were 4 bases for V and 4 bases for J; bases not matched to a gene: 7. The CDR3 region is CASSLLSGSRETQYF. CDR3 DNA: TGTGCCAGCAGCCTCCTTAGCGGGAGCAGAGAGACCCAGTACTTC.

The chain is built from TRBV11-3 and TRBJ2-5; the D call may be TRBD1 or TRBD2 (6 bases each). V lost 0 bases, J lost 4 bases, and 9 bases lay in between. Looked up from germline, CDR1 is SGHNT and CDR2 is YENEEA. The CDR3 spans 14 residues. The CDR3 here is CASSLERGRETQYF. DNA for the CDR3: TGTGCCAGCAGCTTAGAACGGGGGCGAGAGACCCAGTACTTC.

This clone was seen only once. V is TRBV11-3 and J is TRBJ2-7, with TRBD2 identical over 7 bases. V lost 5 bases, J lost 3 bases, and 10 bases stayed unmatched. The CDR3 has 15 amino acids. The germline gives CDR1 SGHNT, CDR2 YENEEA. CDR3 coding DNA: TGTGCCAGCAGCCCAATGGCAGGGAGGGTCTACGAGCAGTACTTC. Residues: CASSPMAGRVYEQYF.

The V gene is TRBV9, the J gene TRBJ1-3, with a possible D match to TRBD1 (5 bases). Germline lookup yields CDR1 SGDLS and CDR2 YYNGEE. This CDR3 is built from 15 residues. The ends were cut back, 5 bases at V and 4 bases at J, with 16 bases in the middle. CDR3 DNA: TGTGCCAGCAGTTATGCATACGGGGACGGAAACACCATATATTTT. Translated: CASSYAYGDGNTIYF.

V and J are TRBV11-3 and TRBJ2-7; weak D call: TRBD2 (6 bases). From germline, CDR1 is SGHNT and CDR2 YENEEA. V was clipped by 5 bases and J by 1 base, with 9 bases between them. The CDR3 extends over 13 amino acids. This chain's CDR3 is CASSRGTSYEQYF. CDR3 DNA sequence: TGTGCCAGCAGCCGAGGGACTTCCTACGAGCAGTACTTC. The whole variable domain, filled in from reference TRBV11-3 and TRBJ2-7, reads EAGVVQSPRYKIIEKKQPVAFWCNPISGHNTLYWYLQNLGQGPELLIRYENEEAVDDSQLPKDRFSAERLKGVDSTLKIQPAELGDSAVYLCASSRGTSYEQYFGPGTRLTVT.

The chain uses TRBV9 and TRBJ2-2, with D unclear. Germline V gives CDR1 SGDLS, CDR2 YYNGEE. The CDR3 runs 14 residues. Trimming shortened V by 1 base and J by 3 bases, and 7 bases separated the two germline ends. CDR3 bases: TGTGCCAGCAGCGTATTCGACGACACCGGGGAGCTGTTTTTT. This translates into CASSVFDDTGELFF.

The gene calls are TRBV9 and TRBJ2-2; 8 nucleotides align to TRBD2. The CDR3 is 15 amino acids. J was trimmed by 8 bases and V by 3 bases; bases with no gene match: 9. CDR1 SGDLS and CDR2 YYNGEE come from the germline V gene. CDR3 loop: CASSARREGWGELFF. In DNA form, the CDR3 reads TGTGCCAGCAGCGCCCGTCGGGAGGGCTGGGGGGAGCTGTTTTTT.

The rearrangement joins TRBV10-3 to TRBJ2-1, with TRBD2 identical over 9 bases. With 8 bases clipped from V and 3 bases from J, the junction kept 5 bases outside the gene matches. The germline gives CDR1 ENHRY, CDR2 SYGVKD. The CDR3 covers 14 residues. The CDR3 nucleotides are TGTGCCATCTCTAGCGGGACCCGCTACAATGAGCAGTTCTTC. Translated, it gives CAISSGTRYNEQFF.

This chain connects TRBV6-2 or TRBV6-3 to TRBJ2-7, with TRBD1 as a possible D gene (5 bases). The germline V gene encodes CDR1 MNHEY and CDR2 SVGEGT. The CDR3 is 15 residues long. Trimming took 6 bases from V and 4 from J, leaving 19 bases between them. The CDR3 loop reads CASSPQGFYAYEQYF. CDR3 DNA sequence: TGTGCCAGCAGCCCTCAGGGTTTTTATGCGTACGAGCAGTACTTC.

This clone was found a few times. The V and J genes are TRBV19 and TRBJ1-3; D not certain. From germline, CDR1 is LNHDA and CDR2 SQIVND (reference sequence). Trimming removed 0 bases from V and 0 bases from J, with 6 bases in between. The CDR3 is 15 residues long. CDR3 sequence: CASSIDPLSGNTIYF. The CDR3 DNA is TGTGCCAGTAGTATAGATCCCCTCTCTGGAAACACCATATATTTT.

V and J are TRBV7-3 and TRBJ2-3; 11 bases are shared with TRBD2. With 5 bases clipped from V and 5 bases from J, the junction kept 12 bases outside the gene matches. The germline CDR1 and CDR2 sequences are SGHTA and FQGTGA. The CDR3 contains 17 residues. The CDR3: CASSPATSGGYIDTQYF. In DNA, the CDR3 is TGTGCCAGCAGCCCAGCTACTAGCGGGGGATATATAGATACGCAGTATTTT.

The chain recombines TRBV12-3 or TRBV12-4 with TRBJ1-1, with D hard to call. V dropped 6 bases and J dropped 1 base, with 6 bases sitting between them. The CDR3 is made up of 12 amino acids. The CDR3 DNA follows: TGTGCCAGCAGCCATACGAACACTGAAGCTTTCTTT. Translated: CASSHTNTEAFF.

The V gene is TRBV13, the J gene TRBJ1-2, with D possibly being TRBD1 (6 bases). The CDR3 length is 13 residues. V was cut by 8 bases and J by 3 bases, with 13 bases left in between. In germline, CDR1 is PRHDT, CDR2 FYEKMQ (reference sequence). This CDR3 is CASWGARDYGYTF. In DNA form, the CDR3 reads TGTGCCAGCTGGGGGGCGCGGGACTATGGCTACACCTTC.

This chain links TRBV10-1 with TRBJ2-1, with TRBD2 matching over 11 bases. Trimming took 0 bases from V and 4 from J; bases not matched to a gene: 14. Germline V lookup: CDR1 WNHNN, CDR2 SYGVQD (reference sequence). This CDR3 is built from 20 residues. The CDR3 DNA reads TGCGCCAGCAGTGAGTCGTATGAAAGGGTAGCGGGGGGGCGATACAATGAGCAGTTCTTC. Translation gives CASSESYERVAGGRYNEQFF.

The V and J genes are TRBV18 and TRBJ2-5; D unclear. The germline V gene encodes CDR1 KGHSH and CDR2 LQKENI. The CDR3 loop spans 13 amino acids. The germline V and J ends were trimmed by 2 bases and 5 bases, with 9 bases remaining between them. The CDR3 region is CASSPSLAETQYF. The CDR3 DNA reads TGTGCCAGCTCACCATCTCTGGCGGAGACCCAGTACTTC.